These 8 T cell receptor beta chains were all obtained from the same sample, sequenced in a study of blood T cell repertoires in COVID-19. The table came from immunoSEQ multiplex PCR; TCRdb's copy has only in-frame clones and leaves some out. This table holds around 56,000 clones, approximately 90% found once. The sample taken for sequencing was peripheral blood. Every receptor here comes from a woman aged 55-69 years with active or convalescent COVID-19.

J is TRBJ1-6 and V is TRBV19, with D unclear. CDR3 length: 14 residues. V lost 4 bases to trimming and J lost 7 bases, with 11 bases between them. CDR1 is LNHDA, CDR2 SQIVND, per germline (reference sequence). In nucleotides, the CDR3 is TGTGCCAGTAGTACGACATCGTACAATTCACCCCTCCACTTT. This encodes CASSTTSYNSPLHF. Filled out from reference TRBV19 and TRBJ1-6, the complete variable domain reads DGGITQSPKYLFRKEGQNVTLSCEQNLNHDAMYWYRQDPGQGLRLIYYSQIVNDFQKGDIAEGYSVSREKKESFPLTVTSAQKNPTAFYLCASSTTSYNSPLHFGNGTRLTVT.

CDR3 in DNA: TGTGCCAGCAGCCAGGGGTATACTGGTGGCTACACCTTC. Encoded protein: CASSQGYTGGYTF. V gene TRBV28 combines with J gene TRBJ1-2; a weak D match, TRBD1 (6 bases). CDR3 length: 13 residues. Germline values: CDR1 MDHEN, CDR2 SYDVKM. V was cut by 6 bases and J by 7 bases, with 15 bases left in between.

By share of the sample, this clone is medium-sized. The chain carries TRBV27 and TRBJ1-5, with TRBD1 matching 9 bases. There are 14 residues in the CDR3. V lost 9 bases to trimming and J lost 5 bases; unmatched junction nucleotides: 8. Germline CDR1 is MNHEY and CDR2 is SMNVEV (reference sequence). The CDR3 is CASSGGTGYQPQHF. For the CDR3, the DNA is TGTGCCAGTAGTGGAGGGACAGGGTATCAGCCCCAGCATTTT.

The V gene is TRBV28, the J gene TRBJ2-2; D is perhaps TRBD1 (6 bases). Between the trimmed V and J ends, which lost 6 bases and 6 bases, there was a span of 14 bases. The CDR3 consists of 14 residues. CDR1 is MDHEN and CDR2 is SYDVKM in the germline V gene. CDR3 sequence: CASSQTGTAGELFF. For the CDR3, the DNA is TGTGCCAGCAGCCAAACAGGGACCGCCGGGGAGCTGTTTTTT.

Here the CDR3 DNA reads TGTGCCAGCAGTGACGGGGGATCGGCCAAAAACATTCAGTACTTC. This codes for CASSDGGSAKNIQYF. The V call is TRBV6-1, the J call TRBJ2-4; weak D call: TRBD2 (6 bases). The CDR3 extends over 15 amino acids. Trimming stripped 3 bases from V and 1 base from J, with 10 bases between. The germline CDR1 and CDR2 sequences are MNHNS and SASEGT.

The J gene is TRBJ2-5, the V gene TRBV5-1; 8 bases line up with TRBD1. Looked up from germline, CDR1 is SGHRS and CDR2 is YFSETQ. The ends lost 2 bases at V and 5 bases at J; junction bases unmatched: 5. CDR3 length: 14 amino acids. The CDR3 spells CASSFTGGRETQYF. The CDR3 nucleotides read TGCGCCAGCAGCTTTACAGGGGGTCGGGAGACCCAGTACTTC.

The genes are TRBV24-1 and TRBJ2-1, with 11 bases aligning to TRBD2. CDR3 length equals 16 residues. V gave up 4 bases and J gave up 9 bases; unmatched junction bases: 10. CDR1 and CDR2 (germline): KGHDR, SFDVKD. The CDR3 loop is CATSDTTSGGYSEQFF. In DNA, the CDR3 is TGTGCCACCAGTGACACAACTAGCGGGGGTTATAGTGAGCAGTTCTTC.

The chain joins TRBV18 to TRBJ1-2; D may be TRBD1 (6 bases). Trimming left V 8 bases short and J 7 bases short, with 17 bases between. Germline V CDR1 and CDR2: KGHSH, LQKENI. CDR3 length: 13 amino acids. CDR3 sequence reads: CASTDLDRSGYTF. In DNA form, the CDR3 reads TGTGCCAGCACGGACCTCGACAGGAGTGGCTACACCTTC.